This entry describes one TCR beta chain. CDR1 SEHNR and CDR2 FQNEAQ come from the germline V gene (reference sequence). V lost 5 bases, J lost 2 bases, and 9 bases lay in between. The CDR3 runs to 13 residues. Method: immunoSEQ multiplex PCR; TCRdb's copy keeps in-frame clones and lacks some. Counted here are 70,000 to 100,000 clones, 90% to 95% occurring once; the ten biggest clones make up around 1.4%. This sample was taken from a study of T cell changes during pregnancy in multiple sclerosis. The rearrangement uses TRBV7-9 and TRBJ1-2, with D uncertain. The sequence derives from a female donor in good health, enrolled as a control in a pregnancy study. Sequencing used peripheral blood, obtained in the third trimester of pregnancy. The CDR3 spells CASSLPLNYGYTF. The CDR3, as DNA: TGTGCCAGCAGCCTACCCCTGAACTATGGCTACACCTTC.